What follows describes a single T cell receptor (beta chain). Its specificity is unknown. TCRdb re-called the 5' RACE reads through MiXCR, storing one row per CDR3 protein. The sample contains 300,000 to 400,000 distinct CDR3 sequences, about a sixth of which appear only once. This entry belongs to a study of T-cell memory formation after mild COVID-19. Study at large: Each donor largely had its own TCR clusters.

General observations from the study: Memory from before infection featured some responding clones, which suggests cross-reactive memory joined. Balance between CD4 and CD8 was seen in clones contracting day 15 to 85, and a CD4+ lean was seen in later expanders.

The length of the CDR3 is 15 residues. CDR1 and CDR2 (germline): SGDLS, YYNGEE. V shed 7 bases, J shed 7 bases, and the junction held 9 bases outside the gene matches. The V and J genes are TRBV9 and TRBJ2-1; 12 positions agree with TRBD2. Sequenced: PBMCs or a T cell subset sorted from them (not recorded which). The sequence was obtained from a man aged 18 to 30 who had mild COVID-19 (a few samples of this study predate the infection). Cell type and time point are not known. CDR3: CASEPPSGGANEQFF. The DNA of the CDR3 is TGTGCCAGCGAGCCGCCTAGCGGGGGGGCGAATGAGCAGTTCTTC.